The 15 T cell receptor beta chains below all came from one sample that was sequenced in a study of shared clonotypes between healthy human individuals. Here immunoSEQ multiplex PCR was the method, and the copy in TCRdb shows in-frame clones only, minus some. This sample yields around 2.5 million clones, of which 90% to 95% are seen a single time; about 0.38% belongs to the top ten. Sequencing was carried out using naive CD4+ T cells from PBMCs. The subset was: CD45RA+ positively selected. These TCRs come from a man aged 18 to 29 in good health. Some clones in this sample may be carry-over from other donors' samples.

With regard to this clone: This same CDR3 is encoded by further DNA sequences in the sample. The rearrangement joins TRBV9 to TRBJ2-3, with 8 bases identical to TRBD2. This CDR3 spans 15 amino acids. The germline V gene has CDR1 SGDLS and CDR2 YYNGEE. V shed 0 bases and J 3 bases; nucleotides not matched to a gene: 3. CDR3 nucleotide sequence: TGTGCCAGCAGCGTAGTCAGCGGGAGTACAGATACGCAGTATTTT. Translating gives CASSVVSGSTDTQYF.

J is TRBJ1-5 and V is TRBV19, with D perhaps TRBD1 (5 bases). With 2 bases removed from V and 6 bases from J, the gap between germline ends came to 11 bases. Germline CDR1 LNHDA, CDR2 SQIVND (reference sequence). This CDR3 region has 14 residues. Here the CDR3 reads CASSIPGRIQPQHF. The CDR3 coding sequence is TGTGCCAGTAGTATACCAGGGAGGATTCAGCCCCAGCATTTT.

The chain recombines TRBV19 with TRBJ2-7; the D gene could be TRBD1 or TRBD2 (5 bases each). Germline CDR1 reads LNHDA; CDR2 reads SQIVND (reference sequence). The CDR3 sequence is 14 residues long. The V end lost 5 bases, the J end lost 5 bases, and 16 bases lay between the germline ends. CDR3 residues: CASSARDRRDEQYF. As DNA, the CDR3 is TGTGCCAGTAGTGCCCGGGACCGCCGTGACGAGCAGTACTTC.

V usage is TRBV5-5 and J usage is TRBJ2-7, with TRBD1 matching over 7 bases. The CDR3 is made up of 14 amino acids. V was clipped by 0 bases and J by 3 bases; unmatched bases: 3. Germline V lookup: CDR1 SGHKS, CDR2 YYEKEE (reference sequence). This CDR3 is CASSLGQGFYEQYF. In DNA form, the CDR3 reads TGTGCCAGCAGCTTGGGACAGGGTTTCTACGAGCAGTACTTC.

In this sample, this clone turned up once. The chain recombines TRBV28 with TRBJ1-3; no clear D. Germline CDR1 is MDHEN and CDR2 is SYDVKM. Trimming removed 6 bases at V and 0 bases at J, with 6 bases between. This CDR3 contains 13 residues. The CDR3 region is CASSGNSGNTIYF. As DNA, the CDR3 is TGTGCCAGCAGCGGAAACTCTGGAAACACCATATATTTT.

About this clone itself: The same CDR3 is also encoded by other DNA sequences in this sample. The chain joins TRBV30 to TRBJ2-2; no reliable D call. Germline CDR1 is GTSNPN and CDR2 is SVGIG (reference sequence). This CDR3 is built from 16 residues. V was trimmed by 2 bases and J by 8 bases, leaving 21 bases between them. The CDR3: CAWSNSPTLAAGELFF. In DNA, the CDR3 is TGTGCCTGGAGTAACTCACCAACCTTGGCGGCTGGGGAGCTGTTTTTT.

This sequence joins TRBV28 and TRBJ2-7, with 10 nucleotides matching TRBD2. J lost 5 bases, V lost 5 bases, and 12 bases had no gene match. CDR3 length: 16 residues. Looked up from germline, CDR1 is MDHEN and CDR2 is SYDVKM. The CDR3 DNA reads as TGTGCCAGCAGTCCCCGTCTAGCGGGAGTATTCGACGAGCAGTACTTC. Encoded protein: CASSPRLAGVFDEQYF.

The chain uses TRBV30 and TRBJ1-1, with a weak D call TRBD1 (6 bases). Deletions cut 2 bases from V and 4 bases from J, with 14 bases between. The germline gives CDR1 GTSNPN, CDR2 SVGIG (reference sequence). The length of the CDR3 is 14 residues. The chain's CDR3 is CAWSRGGRFTEAFF. The CDR3 DNA follows: TGTGCCTGGAGTAGGGGGGGGCGGTTCACTGAAGCTTTCTTT.

V gene TRBV7-3 combines with J gene TRBJ2-1; no clear D. Germline CDR1 SGHTA, CDR2 FQGTGA. Trimming cost V 7 bases and J 8 bases, with 12 bases left between them. There are 12 residues in the CDR3. The CDR3 region is CASTLMLHEQFF. DNA for the CDR3: TGTGCCAGCACCCTGATGTTGCATGAGCAGTTCTTC.

The sample holds one count of this clone. This chain links TRBV5-1 with TRBJ2-1; D not resolved. Trimming removed 0 bases from V and 0 bases from J, with 10 bases in between. The CDR3 contains 16 residues. Germline assignment: CDR1 SGHRS and CDR2 YFSETQ. In DNA form, the CDR3 reads TGCGCCAGCAGCTTGGAACCGTTTAGCTCCTACAATGAGCAGTTCTTC. It translates to CASSLEPFSSYNEQFF.

This chain connects TRBV29-1 to TRBJ2-3; 7 positions match TRBD2. J was trimmed by 6 bases and V by 1 base; bases with no gene match: 4. The CDR3 spans 13 residues. Per the germline V gene, CDR1 is SQVTM and CDR2 is ANQGSEA. CDR3 coding DNA: TGCAGCGTTGAAGGTAGCGGGCGGGATACGCAGTATTTT. This codes for CSVEGSGRDTQYF.

The CDR3 DNA reads TGTGCCAGCAGTGGGCCTACGAGGGGCTACAATGAGCAGTTCTTC. The encoded protein is CASSGPTRGYNEQFF. The chain couples TRBV25-1 to TRBJ2-1; D is possibly TRBD1 or TRBD2 (5 bases each). Germline CDR1 MGHDK, CDR2 SYGVNS. V lost 4 bases, J lost 3 bases, and 13 bases lay in between. The length of the CDR3 is 15 residues.

This rearrangement joins TRBV5-4 to TRBJ2-7; 8 positions agree with TRBD2. Per the germline V gene, CDR1 is SGHNT and CDR2 is YYREEE (reference sequence). The CDR3 extends over 15 amino acids. The J segment lost 5 bases and the V segment lost 2 bases, leaving 9 bases of the junction unmatched. CDR3 sequence (DNA): TGTGCCAGCAGCTTCGATGCGGGAGGCGGCCACGAGCAGTACTTC. This sequence encodes CASSFDAGGGHEQYF.

The rearrangement links TRBV28 to TRBJ1-2; no definite D call. The CDR3 runs to 12 residues. Per germline, CDR1 MDHEN and CDR2 SYDVKM. With 3 bases removed from V and 6 bases from J, the gap between germline ends came to 8 bases. The CDR3: CASSFLAHGYTF. For the CDR3, the DNA is TGTGCCAGCAGTTTCCTGGCGCATGGCTACACCTTC.

The chain has TRBV5-1 and TRBJ1-3; TRBD1 might be the D (6 bases). The CDR3 sequence is 14 residues long. V dropped 3 bases and J dropped 3 bases, with 10 bases sitting between them. CDR1 SGHRS and CDR2 YFSETQ come from the germline V gene. The DNA of the CDR3 is TGCGCCAGCAGCTGGATGGACAGTGGAAACACCATATATTTT. It codes for CASSWMDSGNTIYF.